This TCR beta chain was captured by sequencing in a study of technical replicates of blood from several donors. This clone was seen once. Produced via immunoSEQ multiplex PCR; TCRdb's table is partial and in-frame only. The sample carries tens of thousands of clones, less than 98% recorded once. This CDR3 contains 12 residues. The germline V gene has CDR1 LNHDA and CDR2 SQIVND (reference sequence). Trimming removed 6 bases from V and 4 bases from J, with 9 bases in between. The specimen sequenced was T cells isolated from PBMCs. This sequence originates from a human donor in good health. The V and J genes are TRBV19 and TRBJ1-1; weak D call: TRBD1 (6 bases). The CDR3 sequence is CASRFRGTEAFF. The DNA of the CDR3 is TGTGCCAGTAGATTCAGGGGCACTGAAGCTTTCTTT.